A selection of T cell receptor beta chains follows, all from one sample in a study of shared clonotypes between healthy human individuals. Sequencing used immunoSEQ multiplex PCR; TCRdb keeps in-frame clones, though not all of them. The table includes fewer than 1.8 million clones, approximately 98.5% detected once. The sequencing input was naive CD4+ T cells sorted from blood. The source of these receptors is a man under 40 in good health. The CDR3 runs from the conserved cysteine through the conserved F or W. The order of the fields is V gene, clone size, D gene, J gene, CDR3 DNA, CDR3 protein. The D gene is left open where the match is weak. The listing skips clone size in some rows; elsewhere it reads once, few, many or a size class.

>TRBV9|.|TRBD2|TRBJ2-3
TGTGCCAGCAGCGTGGAACCTCTAGCGGGAGGTGATACGCAGTATTTT
CASSVEPLAGGDTQYF
>TRBV7-2|.|.|TRBJ2-3
TGTGCCAGCAGCTTAGGGTTCCAGGGGACTAGCACAGATACGCAGTATTTT
CASSLGFQGTSTDTQYF
>TRBV11-2|.|TRBD2|TRBJ2-7
TGTGCCAGCAGTTTAGTAGCGGGACGCGGTTACGAGCAGTACTTC
CASSLVAGRGYEQYF
>TRBV28|.|TRBD2|TRBJ2-7
TGTGCCAGCAGTCCCCCGGGACTAGCGGACTACGAGCAGTACTTC
CASSPPGLADYEQYF
>TRBV5-6|.|TRBD2|TRBJ2-3
TGTGCCAGCAGCTTTCGGGCTAGCGGGAGGGGAGATACGCAGTATTTT
CASSFRASGRGDTQYF
>TRBV29-1|.|.|TRBJ2-2
TGCAGCGTTTCAGGGTCGAACACCGGGGAGCTGTTTTTT
CSVSGSNTGELFF
>TRBV5-8|.|.|TRBJ1-1
TGTGCCAGCAGCCCCCAGGGCACTGAAGCTTTCTTT
CASSPQGTEAFF
>TRBV5-4|.|.|TRBJ2-7
TGTGCCAGCAGAAATCGGGGGTCCTACGAGCAGTACTTC
CASRNRGSYEQYF
>TRBV28|.|.|TRBJ2-7
TGTGCCAGCAGTTCTGGGCACTCCTACGAGCAGTACTTC
CASSSGHSYEQYF
>TRBV5-1|.|.|TRBJ1-1
TGCGCCAGCAGCTTTTCTAAACAAAACACTGAAGCTTTCTTT
CASSFSKQNTEAFF
>TRBV11-2|.|TRBD1|TRBJ2-7
TGTGCCAGCAGCTTAGAACAGGGGGCCTACGAGCAGTACTTC
CASSLEQGAYEQYF
>TRBV30|.|TRBD2|TRBJ2-2
TGTGCCTGGAGTCGACTAGCGGGAGCCTCCGGGGAGCTGTTTTTT
CAWSRLAGASGELFF
>TRBV6-1|.|.|TRBJ2-3
TGTGCCAGCAGTGAAGTAAGGGCCTCTAGCACAGATACGCAGTATTTT
CASSEVRASSTDTQYF
>TRBV28|once|.|TRBJ2-7
TGTGCCAGCAGTTTCGCCAGGTACGAGCAGTACTTC
CASSFARYEQYF
>TRBV5-1|.|.|TRBJ2-7
TGCGCCAGCAGCTTTGGCGGGAAGTTGGGCGAGCAGTACTTC
CASSFGGKLGEQYF
>TRBV28|once|.|TRBJ1-5
TGTGCCAGCAGTCCAGCCCCGGGAAGCAATCAGCCCCAGCATTTT
CASSPAPGSNQPQHF
>TRBV29-1|.|.|TRBJ1-2
TGCAGCGTTGCCAGGAGAAACTATGGCTACACCTTC
CSVARRNYGYTF
>TRBV4-2|.|.|TRBJ2-7
TGTGCCAGCAGCCAAGATGGCACCCGGGACGCTGCAGAACAACCCTACGAGCAGTACTTC
CASSQDGTRDAAEQPYEQYF
>TRBV18|once|.|TRBJ2-2
TGTGCCAGCTCACCATTAAGGGCCACCGGGGAGCTGTTTTTT
CASSPLRATGELFF
>TRBV23-1|.|TRBD1|TRBJ1-5
TGCGCCAGCACCGACGGACAGGGTAGCAATCAGCCCCAGCATTTT
CASTDGQGSNQPQHF
>TRBV6-1|.|.|TRBJ2-4
TGTGCCAGCAGTGAAAGGCGTCAGGGGGAAACGGGTAGCGGGCTAGCCAAAAACATTCAGTACTTC
CASSERRQGETGSGLAKNIQYF
>TRBV5-1|once|.|TRBJ2-5
TGCGCCAGCAGCTTGAAAGACCAAGAGACCCAGTACTTC
CASSLKDQETQYF
>TRBV2|.|TRBD2|TRBJ2-1
TGTGCCAGCAGTGATAGTAGCGGGAGCGTTGAGCAGTTCTTC
CASSDSSGSVEQFF
>TRBV10-1|.|.|TRBJ2-7
TGCGCCAGCAGCCCCCGTCTGGGGGACTCCTACGAGCAGTACTTC
CASSPRLGDSYEQYF
>TRBV7-8|.|.|TRBJ1-5
TGTGCCAGCAGCTACCGGACTTATAGCAATCAGCCCCAGCATTTT
CASSYRTYSNQPQHF
>TRBV5-6|.|.|TRBJ2-5
TGTGCCAGCAGCTATGGCGAGACCCAGTACTTC
CASSYGETQYF
>TRBV7-6|.|TRBD1|TRBJ2-2
TGTGCCAGCAGCTTAATGACAGGGACGAACACCGGGGAGCTGTTTTTT
CASSLMTGTNTGELFF
>TRBV27|.|.|TRBJ2-3
TGTGCCAGCAGTCCCCTCCCAGGTAGCCGAAGCACAGATACGCAGTATTTT
CASSPLPGSRSTDTQYF
>TRBV29-1|.|.|TRBJ2-1
TGCAGCGTTGAAAGGGATAGCGGATACTACAATGAGCAGTTCTTC
CSVERDSGYYNEQFF
>TRBV6-1|.|.|TRBJ2-3
TGTGCCAGCACTGCGGGTTGGTACACAGATACGCAGTATTTT
CASTAGWYTDTQYF
>TRBV18|.|.|TRBJ2-2
TGTGCCAGCTCACCTTGGACTCTAGACACCGGGGAGCTGTTTTTT
CASSPWTLDTGELFF
>TRBV2|.|TRBD1|TRBJ2-5
TGTGCCAGCAGTGTGCAGGGGGCGGGAGAGACCCAGTACTTC
CASSVQGAGETQYF
>TRBV25-1|.|TRBD2|TRBJ2-7
TGTGCCAGCAGTGAAGCGGGAGGGCTTTACGAGCAGTACTTC
CASSEAGGLYEQYF
>TRBV19|.|TRBD1|TRBJ2-3
TGTGCCAGTAGTATAGTAGGGACAGGGATCCATACGCAGTATTTT
CASSIVGTGIHTQYF
>TRBV7-9|.|.|TRBJ2-3
TGTGCCAGCAGCTTAGGTGGAGTCACAGATACGCAGTATTTT
CASSLGGVTDTQYF
>TRBV10-1|.|.|TRBJ2-7
TGCGCCAGCAGTGAGGGGGCGCCGGGCTCCTACGAGCAGTACTTC
CASSEGAPGSYEQYF
>TRBV14|.|TRBD2|TRBJ2-3
TGTGCCAGCAGACTCACTAGCGGATACACAGATACGCAGTATTTT
CASRLTSGYTDTQYF